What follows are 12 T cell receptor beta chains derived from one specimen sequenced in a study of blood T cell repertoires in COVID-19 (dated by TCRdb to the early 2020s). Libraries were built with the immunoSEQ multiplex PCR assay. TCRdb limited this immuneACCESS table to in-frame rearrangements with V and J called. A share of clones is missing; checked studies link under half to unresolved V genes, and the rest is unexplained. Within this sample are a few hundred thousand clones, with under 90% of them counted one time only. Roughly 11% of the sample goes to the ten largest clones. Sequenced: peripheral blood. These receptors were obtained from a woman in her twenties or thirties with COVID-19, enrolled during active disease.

The DNA for the CDR3 is TGTGCCAGGCGAGGGGGGGACGGCTACACCTTC. Translation gives CARRGGDGYTF. The rearrangement links TRBV2 to TRBJ1-2; tentative D call: TRBD1 (6 bases). Trimming removed 9 bases at V and 8 bases at J, with 13 bases between. CDR1 is SNHLY and CDR2 is FYNNEI in the germline V gene. CDR3 length: 11 residues.

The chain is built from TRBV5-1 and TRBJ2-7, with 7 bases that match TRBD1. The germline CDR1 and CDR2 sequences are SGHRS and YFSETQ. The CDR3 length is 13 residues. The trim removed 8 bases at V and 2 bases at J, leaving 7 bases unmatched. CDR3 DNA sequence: TGCGCCAGTCGCCTGACAGGGACCTACGAGCAGTACTTC. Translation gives CASRLTGTYEQYF.

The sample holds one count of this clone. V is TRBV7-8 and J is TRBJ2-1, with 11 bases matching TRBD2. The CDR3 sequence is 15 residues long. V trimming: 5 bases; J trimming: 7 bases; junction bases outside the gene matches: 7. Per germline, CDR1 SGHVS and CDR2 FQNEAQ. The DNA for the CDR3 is TGTGCCAGCAGCGTTAGCGGGGGGGCCGATAATGAGCAGTTCTTC. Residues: CASSVSGGADNEQFF.

DNA of the CDR3: TGTGCCACCAGCAGAGATTCTAAGAATCAGCCCCAGCATTTT. This sequence encodes CATSRDSKNQPQHF. This chain joins TRBV15 and TRBJ1-5, with unresolved D. Germline lookup yields CDR1 LNHNV and CDR2 YYDKDF (reference sequence). The V end lost 0 bases, the J end lost 4 bases, and 7 bases lay between the germline ends. The CDR3 totals 14 residues.

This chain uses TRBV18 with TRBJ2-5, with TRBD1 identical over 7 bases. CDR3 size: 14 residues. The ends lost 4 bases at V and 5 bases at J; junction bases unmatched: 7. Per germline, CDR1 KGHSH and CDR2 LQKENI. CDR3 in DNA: TGTGCCAGCTCACACAAACAGGGGTCGGAGACCCAGTACTTC. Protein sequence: CASSHKQGSETQYF.

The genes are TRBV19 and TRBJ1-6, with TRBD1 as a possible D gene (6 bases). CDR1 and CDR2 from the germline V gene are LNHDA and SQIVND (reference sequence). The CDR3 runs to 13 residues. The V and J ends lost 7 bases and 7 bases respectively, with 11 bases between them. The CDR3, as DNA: TGTGCCAGTACCAGGGGTTCGAATTCACCCCTCCACTTT. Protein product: CASTRGSNSPLHF.

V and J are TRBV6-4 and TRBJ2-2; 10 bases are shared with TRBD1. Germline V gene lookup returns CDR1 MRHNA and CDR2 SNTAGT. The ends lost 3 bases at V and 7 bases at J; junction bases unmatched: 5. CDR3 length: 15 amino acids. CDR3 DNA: TGTGCCAGCAGTGAGACAGGGGGCGAAGGCGGGGAGCTGTTTTTT. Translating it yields CASSETGGEGGELFF.

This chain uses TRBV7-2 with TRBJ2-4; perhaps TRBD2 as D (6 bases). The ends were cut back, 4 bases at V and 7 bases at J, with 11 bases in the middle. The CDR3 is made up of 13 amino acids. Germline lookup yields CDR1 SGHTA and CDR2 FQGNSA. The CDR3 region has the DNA TGTGCCAGCAGCTCTCAACGGGGGAACATTCAGTACTTC. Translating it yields CASSSQRGNIQYF.

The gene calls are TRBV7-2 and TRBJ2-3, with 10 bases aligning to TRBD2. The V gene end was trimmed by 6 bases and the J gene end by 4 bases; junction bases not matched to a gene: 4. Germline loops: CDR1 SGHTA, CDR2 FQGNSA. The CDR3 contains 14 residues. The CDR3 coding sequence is TGTGCCAGCAGGCCCGGGACTAGCGCAGATACGCAGTATTTT. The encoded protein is CASRPGTSADTQYF.

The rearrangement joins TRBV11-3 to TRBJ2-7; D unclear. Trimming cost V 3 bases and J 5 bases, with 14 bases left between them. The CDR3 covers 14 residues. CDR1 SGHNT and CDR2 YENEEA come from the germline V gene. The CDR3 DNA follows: TGTGCCAGCAGCTTGGCACCGGAGAATAACGAGCAGTACTTC. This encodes CASSLAPENNEQYF.

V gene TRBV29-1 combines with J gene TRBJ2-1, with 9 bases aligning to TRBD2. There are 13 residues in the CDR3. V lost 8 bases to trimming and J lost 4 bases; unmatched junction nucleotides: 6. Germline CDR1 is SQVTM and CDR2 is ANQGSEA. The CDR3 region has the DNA TGCAGCAAAACTAGCGGGTTGTACAATGAGCAGTTCTTC. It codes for CSKTSGLYNEQFF.

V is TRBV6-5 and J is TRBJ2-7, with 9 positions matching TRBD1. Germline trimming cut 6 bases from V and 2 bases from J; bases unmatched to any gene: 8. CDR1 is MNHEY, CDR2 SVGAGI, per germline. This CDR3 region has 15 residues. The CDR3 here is CASRYSRDRAYEQYF. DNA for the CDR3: TGTGCCAGCAGATATAGTCGGGACAGGGCCTACGAGCAGTACTTC.